Shown below are 23 T cell receptor beta chains from a single sample sequenced in a study of Graves' ophthalmopathy and Graves' hyperthyroidism. RNA transcripts yielded amplified TCR beta CDR3 regions. HTBI primers served in a first-round RT-PCR, which a second-round multiplex PCR followed. TCRdb re-analysed the multiplex PCR reads in MiXCR, keeping a single row per CDR3 protein. The sample holds 200,000 to 300,000 distinct CDR3 sequences, around 50% seen once. The specimen sequenced was peripheral blood. Source of these receptors: an adult man with Graves' ophthalmopathy.

This clonotype was seen just once. V usage is TRBV6-5 and J usage is TRBJ2-7; TRBD1 is a possible D gene (6 bases). The CDR3 is 13 residues long. CDR1 and CDR2 (germline): MNHEY, SVGAGI. V was clipped by 7 bases and J by 5 bases, with 15 bases between them. This chain's CDR3 is CASKSGARNEQYF. CDR3 in DNA: TGTGCCAGCAAGTCAGGGGCGCGAAACGAGCAGTACTTC.

This clonotype occurred a few times. The CDR3, as DNA: TGTGCCAGCAGCACGACCAGGTGGACGGATGAAGCTTTCTTT. It codes for CASSTTRWTDEAFF. V gene TRBV11-2 combines with J gene TRBJ1-1; D gene unclear. CDR3 length: 14 residues. CDR1 and CDR2 from the germline V gene are SGHAT and FQNNGV. Trimming took 5 bases from V and 7 from J, leaving 17 bases between them. Full variable domain (outside the CDR3, taken from reference TRBV11-2 and TRBJ1-1): EAGVAQSPRYKIIEKRQSVAFWCNPISGHATLYWYQQILGQGPKLLIQFQNNGVVDDSQLPKDRFSAERLKGVDSTLKIQPAKLEDSAVYLCASSTTRWTDEAFFGQGTRLTVV.

The rearrangement uses TRBV15 and TRBJ1-2, with TRBD1 matching 7 bases. V shed 4 bases, J shed 4 bases, and the junction held 12 bases outside the gene matches. Germline values: CDR1 LNHNV, CDR2 YYDKDF (reference sequence). CDR3 length: 16 residues. CDR3 sequence: CATSKDRAQDRYGYTF. The CDR3 DNA reads TGTGCCACCAGCAAAGACAGGGCGCAGGACCGCTATGGCTACACCTTC.

This clonotype has a count of ten or more. The chain is built from TRBV2 and TRBJ1-6, with D tentatively TRBD1 (5 bases). The CDR3 runs 13 residues. Trimming pared 7 bases from V and 10 bases from J, leaving 14 bases between. Germline V gene data show CDR1 as SNHLY and CDR2 as FYNNEI. The CDR3 sequence is CASIRELGSPLHF. In DNA, the CDR3 is TGTGCCAGCATCAGGGAATTGGGATCACCCCTCCACTTT.

This clonotype has only a few counts. V is TRBV9 and J is TRBJ2-6; D gene uncertain. The CDR3 runs 14 residues. CDR1 is SGDLS, CDR2 YYNGEE, per germline. Trimming left V 3 bases short and J 4 bases short, with 8 bases between. The CDR3 DNA reads as TGTGCCAGCAGCGACCCGCCCGGGGCCAACGTCCTGACTTTC. Its protein product is CASSDPPGANVLTF.

This clonotype appeared a few times. V gene TRBV5-1 combines with J gene TRBJ2-5; a possible D gene is TRBD1 (6 bases). CDR1 is SGHRS and CDR2 is YFSETQ in the germline V gene. The length of the CDR3 is 15 residues. With 0 bases removed from V and 2 bases from J, the gap between germline ends came to 11 bases. DNA for the CDR3: TGCGCCAGCAGCTTGGTTCAAGGGGGACAAGAGACCCAGTACTTC. Translated, it gives CASSLVQGGQETQYF.

CDR3 amino acids: CASRDRPTGELFF. For the CDR3, the DNA is TGTGCCAGCAGGGACAGGCCCACCGGGGAGCTGTTTTTT. The genes are TRBV14 and TRBJ2-2; 7 bases are a match to TRBD1. The CDR3 spans 13 residues. Per germline, CDR1 SGHDN and CDR2 FVKESK. V lost 6 bases and J lost 4; bases outside the gene matches: 2.

The chain couples TRBV7-6 to TRBJ2-5; TRBD2 matches at 8 bases. The V and J ends lost 5 bases and 3 bases, in that order; junction bases with no gene match: 8. There are 15 residues in the CDR3. Germline CDR1 reads SGHVS; CDR2 reads FNYEAQ. CDR3 residues: CASSQPGAGEETQYF. The CDR3 DNA sequence: TGTGCCAGCAGCCAACCGGGAGCGGGGGAAGAGACCCAGTACTTC.

This clonotype was picked up a small number of times. This chain uses TRBV7-3 with TRBJ1-5; D might be TRBD1 (6 bases). The length of the CDR3 is 15 residues. Germline loops: CDR1 SGHTA, CDR2 FQGTGA. V dropped 5 bases and J dropped 5 bases, with 16 bases sitting between them. The CDR3 coding sequence is TGTGCCAGCAGCCCAACTCCCGACAGGTATCAGCCCCAGCATTTT. Translation: CASSPTPDRYQPQHF.

The chain carries TRBV14 and TRBJ1-1; no clear D gene. V was cut by 2 bases and J by 3 bases, with 13 bases left in between. CDR3 length: 15 amino acids. Germline V lookup: CDR1 SGHDN, CDR2 FVKESK. The CDR3 region has the DNA TGTGCCAGCAGCCAATTTGTGGGGTTAGACACTGAAGCTTTCTTT. This sequence encodes CASSQFVGLDTEAFF. Filled out from reference TRBV14 and TRBJ1-1, the complete variable domain reads EAGVTQFPSHSVIEKGQTVTLRCDPISGHDNLYWYRRVMGKEIKFLLHFVKESKQDESGMPNNRFLAERTGGTYSTLKVQPAELEDSGVYFCASSQFVGLDTEAFFGQGTRLTVV.

The genes are TRBV6-5 and TRBJ1-6; the D is unclear. The V end lost 2 bases, the J end lost 8 bases, and 10 bases lay between the germline ends. The CDR3 has 14 amino acids. CDR1 and CDR2 from the germline V gene are MNHEY and SVGAGI. The CDR3 DNA sequence: TGTGCCAGCAGTTACAGGGAACGAGATTCACCCCTCCACTTT. This gives the protein CASSYRERDSPLHF.

Comments on this clonotype: A much larger clone is a single base away; this may be a read error. This chain joins TRBV29-1 and TRBJ1-1; TRBD1 agrees at 8 bases. The CDR3 is 13 amino acids. Germline V gene sequence: CDR1 SQVTM, CDR2 ANQGSEA. The V segment lost 3 bases and the J segment 4 bases; nucleotides outside the gene matches: 4. The CDR3 coding sequence is TGCAGCGTTGATGACACAGGGGGCACTGAAGCTTTCTTT. Amino acid sequence: CSVDDTGGTEAFF.

This clonotype was seen a few times. At one boundary the junction diverges from the germline segment, which might be a read error. The chain links TRBV10-3 to TRBJ2-2; D is perhaps TRBD1 (5 bases). The germline V gene has CDR1 ENHRY and CDR2 SYGVKD. The length of the CDR3 is 13 residues. The CDR3 region has the DNA TGTGCCAGCAGTTTTCAGGGCACCGGGGAGCTGTTTTTT. It is translated as CASSFQGTGELFF.

At least ten counts were recorded for this clonotype. At one end the junction does not follow the germline gene, possibly because of a read error. V usage is TRBV2 and J usage is TRBJ2-6, with a weak D call TRBD1 (5 bases). Germline CDR1 SNHLY, CDR2 FYNNEI. The CDR3 totals 12 residues. In DNA form, the CDR3 reads TGTGCCAGCAGCGAAGGGGTGGACGTCCTGACTTTC. It encodes CASSEGVDVLTF.

The chain joins TRBV20-1 to TRBJ2-7; TRBD1 matches at 10 bases. After removal of 6 bases from V and 6 bases from J, the junction contained 8 bases not matched to a gene. This CDR3 is 13 amino acids long. Germline V gene sequence: CDR1 DFQATT, CDR2 SNEGSKA (reference sequence). CDR3 sequence reads: CSAKRGTGVEQYF. DNA for the CDR3: TGCAGTGCCAAAAGAGGGACAGGGGTCGAGCAGTACTTC.

This clonotype was counted between two and nine times. V and J are TRBV12-3 or TRBV12-4 and TRBJ1-2; no reliable D call. The CDR3 is made up of 13 amino acids. Trimming removed 5 bases at V and 5 bases at J, with 12 bases between. CDR3 in DNA: TGTGCCAGCAGTCCCGGATTCAGTTATGGCTACACCTTC. Amino acid sequence: CASSPGFSYGYTF.

This clonotype was recorded many times. J is TRBJ1-2 and V is TRBV24-1; TRBD1 matches at 8 bases. CDR1 and CDR2 from the germline V gene are KGHDR and SFDVKD. V trimming: 4 bases; J trimming: 8 bases; junction bases outside the gene matches: 5. The length of the CDR3 is 13 residues. CDR3 sequence reads: CATSDRDRMGYTF. The DNA for the CDR3 is TGTGCCACCAGTGACCGGGACAGGATGGGCTACACCTTC.

The V gene is TRBV7-9, the J gene TRBJ1-4; 9 bases align to TRBD1. J lost 7 bases, V lost 5 bases, and 14 bases had no gene match. CDR1 is SEHNR and CDR2 is FQNEAQ in the germline V gene (reference sequence). This CDR3 spans 17 amino acids. The CDR3 loop is CASSERTGVERGEKLFF. For the CDR3, the DNA is TGTGCCAGCAGCGAGCGGACAGGGGTGGAGAGGGGTGAAAAACTGTTTTTT.

The chain has TRBV14 and TRBJ1-2, with D unresolved. The CDR3 consists of 15 residues. Germline V gene lookup returns CDR1 SGHDN and CDR2 FVKESK. V gave up 0 bases and J gave up 4 bases, with 12 bases separating them. CDR3: CASSQDLRGSYGYTF. The CDR3 region has the DNA TGTGCCAGCAGCCAAGATCTGCGAGGGAGCTATGGCTACACCTTC.

V is TRBV24-1 and J is TRBJ2-3; possibly TRBD2 for D (5 bases). Germline V gene lookup returns CDR1 KGHDR and CDR2 SFDVKD. The CDR3 extends over 15 amino acids. Deletions cut 4 bases from V and 2 bases from J, with 12 bases between. The CDR3 region has the DNA TGTGCCACCAGTGACGACCGGGGAGCCACAGATACGCAGTATTTT. Encoded protein: CATSDDRGATDTQYF.

This clonotype has just a few counts. One end of the junction does not line up with germline, which may come from a read error. V and J are TRBV10-2 and TRBJ2-7; 7 bases match TRBD1. The CDR3 consists of 14 residues. Germline V gene sequence: CDR1 WSHSY, CDR2 SAAADI. Here the CDR3 reads CASRRNQGAYEQYF. The CDR3 nucleotides are TGTGCCAGCAGGAGGAATCAGGGGGCCTACGAGCAGTACTTC.

The rearrangement joins TRBV7-9 to TRBJ2-5, with TRBD1 matching over 7 bases. The last part of the DNA fits TRBJ2-7 better; the J call may be wrong. Per germline, CDR1 SEHNR and CDR2 FQNEAQ (reference sequence). This CDR3 contains 15 residues. The CDR3 DNA follows: TGTGCCAGCAGCTTAGCAGGGGGCGGCCATAACGAGCAGTACTTC. Residues: CASSLAGGGHNEQYF.

The J gene is TRBJ1-5, the V gene TRBV7-9; 9 bases match TRBD1. CDR1 is SEHNR, CDR2 FQNEAQ, per germline (reference sequence). V lost 4 bases, J lost 4 bases, and 8 bases stayed unmatched. This CDR3 is 16 amino acids long. Written as DNA, the CDR3 is TGTGCCAGCAGCTCAGGGGGGGACAGGGTGAATCAGCCCCAGCATTTT. Protein sequence: CASSSGGDRVNQPQHF.